Included here is one T cell receptor beta chain sequence, with context. No antigen is known for it. Per germline, CDR1 SGDLS and CDR2 YYNGEE. J gave up 4 bases and V 3 bases, and 12 bases lay outside the gene matches. The CDR3 spans 16 residues. This entry comes from a study of a mutant IDH1 vaccine in newly diagnosed glioma. Time point defined: week 5, during vaccination. With topical imiquimod, each dose of the vaccine consisted of 300 ug of mutant IDH1 20-mer peptide. Data came from immunoSEQ multiplex PCR; TCRdb stores just in-frame clones and leaves some out. This table has some 51,000 clones, more than 70% appearing once.

The origin of this receptor is a woman in her thirties or forties with glioma. The sequences come from PBMCs, collected from a glioma patient whose treatment included an IDH1 peptide vaccine. The J gene is TRBJ1-2, the V gene TRBV9, with TRBD1 identical over 7 bases. CDR3 DNA: TGTGCCAGCAGCGATGCAGGGGGTGGAAAAGGCTATGGCTACACCTTC. Its protein product is CASSDAGGGKGYGYTF.